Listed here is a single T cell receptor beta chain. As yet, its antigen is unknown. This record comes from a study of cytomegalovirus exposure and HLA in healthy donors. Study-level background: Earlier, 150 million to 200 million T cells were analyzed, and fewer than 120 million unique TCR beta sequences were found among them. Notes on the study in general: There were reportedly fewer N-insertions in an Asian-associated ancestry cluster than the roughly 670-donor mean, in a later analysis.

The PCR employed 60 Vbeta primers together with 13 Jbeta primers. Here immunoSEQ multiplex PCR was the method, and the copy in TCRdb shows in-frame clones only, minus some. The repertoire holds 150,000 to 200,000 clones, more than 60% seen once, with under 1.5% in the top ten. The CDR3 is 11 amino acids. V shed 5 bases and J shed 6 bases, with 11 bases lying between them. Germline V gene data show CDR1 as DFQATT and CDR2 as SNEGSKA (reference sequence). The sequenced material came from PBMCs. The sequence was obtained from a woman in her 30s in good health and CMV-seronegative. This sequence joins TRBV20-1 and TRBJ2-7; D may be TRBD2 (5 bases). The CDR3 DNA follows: TGCAGTGCTGGGAGCTTCGGCGAGCAGTACTTC. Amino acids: CSAGSFGEQYF.